The entry that follows covers one TCR beta chain sequence. Antigen specificity is unknown. In germline, CDR1 is SGHTA, CDR2 FQGTGA. The CDR3 is 18 amino acids. V was pared by 0 bases and J by 2 bases, with 16 bases between. The PCR was carried out with 60 Vbeta primers and 13 Jbeta primers. Assay used: immunoSEQ multiplex PCR; TCRdb lists only in-frame clones, some missing. The sample shows 55,000 to 65,000 clones, 75% to 85% of them seen only once. The data were obtained in a study of cytomegalovirus exposure and HLA in healthy donors. Findings of the study overall: At a 0.05 false discovery rate, a later analysis found 18,000 or so TCR beta sequences to be associated with HLA alleles.

The chain links TRBV7-3 to TRBJ2-2; D is ambiguous. Sequencing was done on a sample of PBMCs. This TCR derives from a male donor in good health and CMV-seronegative. The CDR3 coding sequence is TGTGCCAGCAGCTTAACGCCCCGTAGGCTAGGCAACACCGGGGAGCTGTTTTTT. Its translation is CASSLTPRRLGNTGELFF.